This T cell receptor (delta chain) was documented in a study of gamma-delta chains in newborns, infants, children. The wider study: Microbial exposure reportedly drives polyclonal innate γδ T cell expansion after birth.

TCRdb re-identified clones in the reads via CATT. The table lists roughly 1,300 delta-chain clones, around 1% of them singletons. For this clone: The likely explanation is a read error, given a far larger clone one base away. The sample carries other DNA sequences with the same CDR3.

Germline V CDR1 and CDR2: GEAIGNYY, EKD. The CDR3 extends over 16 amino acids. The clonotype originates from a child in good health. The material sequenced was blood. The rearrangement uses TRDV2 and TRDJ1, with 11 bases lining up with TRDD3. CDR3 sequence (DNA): TGTGCCTGTGACGGGCTGGGGGATACTAGGACCGATAAACTCATCTTC. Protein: CACDGLGDTRTDKLIF.